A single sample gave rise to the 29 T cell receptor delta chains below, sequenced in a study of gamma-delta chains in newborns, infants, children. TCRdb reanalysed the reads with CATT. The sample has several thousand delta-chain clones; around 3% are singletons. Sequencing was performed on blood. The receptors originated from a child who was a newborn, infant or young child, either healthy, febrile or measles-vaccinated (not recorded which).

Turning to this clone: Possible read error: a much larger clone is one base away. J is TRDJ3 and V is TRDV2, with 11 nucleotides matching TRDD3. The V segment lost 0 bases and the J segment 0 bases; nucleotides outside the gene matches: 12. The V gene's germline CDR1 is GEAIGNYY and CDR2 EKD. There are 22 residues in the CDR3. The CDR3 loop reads CACDTKASWGILGSWDTRQMFF. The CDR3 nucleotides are TGTGCCTGTGACACCAAGGCCTCCTGGGGGATACTGGGCTCCTGGGACACCCGACAGATGTTTTTC.

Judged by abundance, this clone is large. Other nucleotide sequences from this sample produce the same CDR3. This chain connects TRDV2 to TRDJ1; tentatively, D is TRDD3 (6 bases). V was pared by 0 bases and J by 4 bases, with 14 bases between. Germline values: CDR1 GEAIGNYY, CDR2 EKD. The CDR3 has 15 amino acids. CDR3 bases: TGTGCCTGTGACACCCTGGGGACACCCTACGATAAACTCATCTTT. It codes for CACDTLGTPYDKLIF.

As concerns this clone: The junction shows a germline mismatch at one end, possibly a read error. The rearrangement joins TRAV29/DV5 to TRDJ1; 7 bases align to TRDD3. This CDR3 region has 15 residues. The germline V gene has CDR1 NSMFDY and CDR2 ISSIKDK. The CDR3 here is CSASAGGYNTDQLIF. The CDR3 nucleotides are TGTTCCGCAAGCGCTGGGGGCTACAACACCGATCAACTCATCTTT.

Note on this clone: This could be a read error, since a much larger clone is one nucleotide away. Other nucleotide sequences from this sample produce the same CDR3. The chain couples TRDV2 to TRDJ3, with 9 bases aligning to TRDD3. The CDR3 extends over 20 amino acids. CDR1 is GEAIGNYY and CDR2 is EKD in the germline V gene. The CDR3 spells CACDTREGGYHSWDTRQMFF. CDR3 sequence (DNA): TGTGCCTGTGACACCCGAGAAGGGGGATACCACTCCTGGGACACCCGGCAGATGTTTTTC.

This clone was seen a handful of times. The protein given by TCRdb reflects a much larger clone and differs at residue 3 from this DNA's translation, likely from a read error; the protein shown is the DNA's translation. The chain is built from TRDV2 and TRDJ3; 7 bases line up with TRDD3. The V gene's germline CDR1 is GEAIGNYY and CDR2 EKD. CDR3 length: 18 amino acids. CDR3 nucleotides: TGTGCCCGTGACACCGTCGGATACGATTCCTGGGACACCCGACAGATGTTTTTC. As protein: CARDTVGYDSWDTRQMFF.

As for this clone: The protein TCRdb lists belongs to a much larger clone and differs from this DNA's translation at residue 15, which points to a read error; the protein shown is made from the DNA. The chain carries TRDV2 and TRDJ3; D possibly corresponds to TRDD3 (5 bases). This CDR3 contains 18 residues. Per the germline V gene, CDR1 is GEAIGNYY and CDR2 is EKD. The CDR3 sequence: CACDTGWGPSWDTRRMFF. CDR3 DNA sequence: TGTGCCTGTGACACCGGATGGGGCCCCTCCTGGGACACCCGACGGATGTTTTTC.

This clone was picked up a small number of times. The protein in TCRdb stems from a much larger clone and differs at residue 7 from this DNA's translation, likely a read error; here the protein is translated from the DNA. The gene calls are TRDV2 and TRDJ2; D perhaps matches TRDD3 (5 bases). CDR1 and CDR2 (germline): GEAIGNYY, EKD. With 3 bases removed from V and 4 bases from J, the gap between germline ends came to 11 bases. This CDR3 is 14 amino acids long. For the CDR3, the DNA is TGTGCCTGTGACCGGGGGGGCCCGACAGCACAACTCTTCTTT. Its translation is CACDRGGPTAQLFF.

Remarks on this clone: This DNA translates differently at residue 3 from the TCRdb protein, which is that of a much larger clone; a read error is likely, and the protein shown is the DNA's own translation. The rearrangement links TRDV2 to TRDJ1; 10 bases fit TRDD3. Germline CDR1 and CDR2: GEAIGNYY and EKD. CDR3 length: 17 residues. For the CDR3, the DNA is TGTGCCCGTGACACCGTCGATCTCCTGGGGGATAAAGGTAAACTCATCTTT. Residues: CARDTVDLLGDKGKLIF.

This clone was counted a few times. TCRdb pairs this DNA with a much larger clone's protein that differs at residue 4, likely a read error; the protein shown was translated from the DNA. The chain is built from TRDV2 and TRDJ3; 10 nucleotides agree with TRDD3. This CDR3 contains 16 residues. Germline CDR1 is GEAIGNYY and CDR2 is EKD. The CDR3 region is CACATWGIWDTRQMFF. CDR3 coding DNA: TGTGCCTGTGCCACCTGGGGGATATGGGACACCCGACAGATGTTTTTC.

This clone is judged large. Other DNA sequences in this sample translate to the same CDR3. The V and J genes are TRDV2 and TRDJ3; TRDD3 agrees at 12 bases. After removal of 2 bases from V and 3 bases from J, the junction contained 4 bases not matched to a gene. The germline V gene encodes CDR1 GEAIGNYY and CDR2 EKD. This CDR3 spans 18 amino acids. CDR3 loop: CACDSLGDTRWDTRQMFF. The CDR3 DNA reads TGTGCCTGTGACAGTCTGGGGGATACGCGCTGGGACACCCGACAGATGTTTTTC.

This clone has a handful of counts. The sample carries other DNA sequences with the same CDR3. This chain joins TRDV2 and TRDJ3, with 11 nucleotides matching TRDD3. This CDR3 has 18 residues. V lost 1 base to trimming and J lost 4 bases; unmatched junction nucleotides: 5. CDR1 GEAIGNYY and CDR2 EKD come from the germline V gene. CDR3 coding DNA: TGTGCCTGTGACACGATCCTGGGGGATACATGGGACACCCGACAGATGTTTTTC. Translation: CACDTILGDTWDTRQMFF.

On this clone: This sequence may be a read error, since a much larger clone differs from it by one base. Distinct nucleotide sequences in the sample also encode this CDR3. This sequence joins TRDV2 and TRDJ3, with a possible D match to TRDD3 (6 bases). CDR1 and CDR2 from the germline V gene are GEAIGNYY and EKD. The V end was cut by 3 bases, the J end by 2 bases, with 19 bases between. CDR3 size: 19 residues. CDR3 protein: CACDPLLGDTTWDTRQMFF. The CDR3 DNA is TGTGCCTGTGACCCCTTACTGGGTGATACCACCTGGGACACCCGACAGATGTTTTTC.

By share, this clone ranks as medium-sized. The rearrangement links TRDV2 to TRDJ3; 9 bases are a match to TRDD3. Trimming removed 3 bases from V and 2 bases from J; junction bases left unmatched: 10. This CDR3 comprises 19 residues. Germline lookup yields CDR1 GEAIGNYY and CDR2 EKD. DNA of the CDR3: TGTGCCTGTGACCTTATAGGCGGGGATACGCCCTGGGACACCCGACAGATGTTTTTC. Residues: CACDLIGGDTPWDTRQMFF.

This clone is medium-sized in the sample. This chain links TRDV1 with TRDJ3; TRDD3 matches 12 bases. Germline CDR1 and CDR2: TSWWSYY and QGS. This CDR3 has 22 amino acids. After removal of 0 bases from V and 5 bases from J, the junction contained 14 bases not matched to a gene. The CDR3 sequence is CALGELPTKTGGYYRDTRQMFF. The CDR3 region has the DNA TGTGCTCTTGGGGAACTTCCTACGAAGACTGGGGGATACTACCGGGACACCCGACAGATGTTTTTC.

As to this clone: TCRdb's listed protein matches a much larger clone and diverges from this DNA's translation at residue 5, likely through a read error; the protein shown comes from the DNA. DNA for the CDR3: TGTGCCTGTGACATGCTGGGGGCCGCTTTGACAGCACAACTCTTCTTT. Translated, it gives CACDMLGAALTAQLFF. The chain employs TRDV2 and TRDJ2; 7 bases are a match to TRDD3. The CDR3 totals 16 residues. With 2 bases clipped from V and 0 bases from J, the junction kept 5 bases outside the gene matches. Germline V CDR1 and CDR2: GEAIGNYY, EKD.

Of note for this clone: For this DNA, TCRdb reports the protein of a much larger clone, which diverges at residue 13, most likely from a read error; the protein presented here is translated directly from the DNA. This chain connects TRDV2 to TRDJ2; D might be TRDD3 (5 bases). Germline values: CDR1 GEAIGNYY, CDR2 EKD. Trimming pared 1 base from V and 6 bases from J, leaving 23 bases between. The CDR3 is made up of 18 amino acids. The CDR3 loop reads CACDTRDRDHALAAQLFF. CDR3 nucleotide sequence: TGTGCCTGTGACACTCGGGATCGAGACCACGCCCTGGCAGCACAACTCTTCTTT.

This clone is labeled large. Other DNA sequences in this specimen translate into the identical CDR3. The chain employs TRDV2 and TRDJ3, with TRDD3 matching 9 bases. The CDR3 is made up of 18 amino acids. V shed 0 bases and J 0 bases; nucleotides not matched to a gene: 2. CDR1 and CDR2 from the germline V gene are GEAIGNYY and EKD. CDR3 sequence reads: CACDTVLGDSWDTRQMFF. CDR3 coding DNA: TGTGCCTGTGACACCGTACTGGGGGACTCCTGGGACACCCGACAGATGTTTTTC.

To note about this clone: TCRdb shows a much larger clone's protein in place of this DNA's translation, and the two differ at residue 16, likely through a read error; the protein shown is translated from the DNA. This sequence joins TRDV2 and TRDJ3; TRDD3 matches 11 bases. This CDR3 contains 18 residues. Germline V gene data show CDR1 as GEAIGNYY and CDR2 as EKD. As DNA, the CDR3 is TGTGCCTGTGACATACTGGGGGATAGCTCCTGGGACACCCGACAGACGTTTTTC. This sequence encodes CACDILGDSSWDTRQTFF.

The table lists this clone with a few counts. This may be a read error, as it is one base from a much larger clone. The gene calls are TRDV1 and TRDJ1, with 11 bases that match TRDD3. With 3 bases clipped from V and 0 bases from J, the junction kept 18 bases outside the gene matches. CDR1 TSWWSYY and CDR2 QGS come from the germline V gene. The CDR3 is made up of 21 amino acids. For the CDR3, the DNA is TGTGCTCTTGGGGACCATTACTCCCTGTGGTGGGGGATACGCAACACCGATAAACTCATCTTT. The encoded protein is CALGDHYSLWWGIRNTDKLIF.

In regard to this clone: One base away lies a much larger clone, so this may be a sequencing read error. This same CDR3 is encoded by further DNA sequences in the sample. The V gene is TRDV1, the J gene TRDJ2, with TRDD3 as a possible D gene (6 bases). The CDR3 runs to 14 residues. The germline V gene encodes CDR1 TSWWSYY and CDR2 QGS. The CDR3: CALGDVLGSAQLFF. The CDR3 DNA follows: TGTGCTCTCGGGGATGTACTGGGTTCAGCACAACTCTTCTTT.

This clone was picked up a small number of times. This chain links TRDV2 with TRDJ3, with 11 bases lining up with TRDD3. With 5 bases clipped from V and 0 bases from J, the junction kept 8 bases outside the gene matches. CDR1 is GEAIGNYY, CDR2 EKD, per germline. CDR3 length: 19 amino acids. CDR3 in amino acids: CACGYWGIRGSWDTRQMFF. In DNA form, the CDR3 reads TGTGCCTGTGGCTATTGGGGGATACGCGGCTCCTGGGACACCCGACAGATGTTTTTC.

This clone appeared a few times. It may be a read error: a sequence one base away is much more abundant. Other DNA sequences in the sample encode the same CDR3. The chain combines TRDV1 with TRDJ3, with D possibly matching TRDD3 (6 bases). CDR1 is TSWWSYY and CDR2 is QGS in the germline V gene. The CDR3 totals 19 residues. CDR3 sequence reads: CALGERGWGSSWDTRQMFF. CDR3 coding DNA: TGTGCCCTTGGGGAACGAGGCTGGGGATCGTCCTGGGACACCCGACAGATGTTTTTC.

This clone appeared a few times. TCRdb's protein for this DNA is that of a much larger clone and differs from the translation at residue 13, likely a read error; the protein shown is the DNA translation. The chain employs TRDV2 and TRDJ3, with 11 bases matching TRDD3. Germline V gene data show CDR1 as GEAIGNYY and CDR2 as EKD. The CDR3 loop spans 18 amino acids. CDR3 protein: CACDILGDSSWDARQMFF. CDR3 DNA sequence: TGTGCCTGTGACATACTGGGGGATAGCTCCTGGGACGCCCGACAGATGTTTTTC.

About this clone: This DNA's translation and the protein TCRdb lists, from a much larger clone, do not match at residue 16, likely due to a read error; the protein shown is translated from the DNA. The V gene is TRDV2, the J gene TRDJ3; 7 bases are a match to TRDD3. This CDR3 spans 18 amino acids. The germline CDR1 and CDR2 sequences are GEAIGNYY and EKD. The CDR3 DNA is TGTGCCTGTGACCCCGTACTGGGGACCTCCTGGGACACCCGACAGACGTTTTTC. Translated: CACDPVLGTSWDTRQTFF.

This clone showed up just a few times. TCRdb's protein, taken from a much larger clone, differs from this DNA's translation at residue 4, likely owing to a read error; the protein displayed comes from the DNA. CDR3 sequence (DNA): TGTGCCTGTGGCGTACTGGGGGATACCTGGGACACCCGACAGATGTTTTTC. Translation gives CACGVLGDTWDTRQMFF. The chain carries TRDV2 and TRDJ3; TRDD3 matches 11 bases. CDR1 GEAIGNYY and CDR2 EKD come from the germline V gene. The CDR3 contains 17 residues. V lost 5 bases, J lost 2 bases, and 4 bases stayed unmatched.

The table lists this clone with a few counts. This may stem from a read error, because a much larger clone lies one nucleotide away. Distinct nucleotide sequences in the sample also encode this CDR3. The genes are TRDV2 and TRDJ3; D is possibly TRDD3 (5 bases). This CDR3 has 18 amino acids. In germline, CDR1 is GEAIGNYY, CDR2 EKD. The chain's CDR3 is CACDTVYPSSWDTRQMFF. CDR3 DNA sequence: TGTGCCTGTGACACCGTATACCCGAGCTCCTGGGACACCCGGCAGATGTTTTTC.

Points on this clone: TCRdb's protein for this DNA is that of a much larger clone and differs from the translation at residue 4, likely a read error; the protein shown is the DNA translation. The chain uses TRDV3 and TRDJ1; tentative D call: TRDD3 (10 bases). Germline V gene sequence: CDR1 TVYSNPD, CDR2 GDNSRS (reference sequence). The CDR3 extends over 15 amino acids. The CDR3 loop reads CALPFLRGWGIKLIF. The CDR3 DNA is TGTGCATTGCCCTTCCTACGGGGCTGGGGGATAAAACTCATCTTT.

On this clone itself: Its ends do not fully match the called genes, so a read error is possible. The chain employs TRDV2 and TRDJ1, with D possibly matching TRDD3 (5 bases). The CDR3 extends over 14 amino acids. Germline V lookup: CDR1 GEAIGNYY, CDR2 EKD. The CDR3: CSCDTVGLHDKLIF. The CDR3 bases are TGTTCCTGTGACACCGTGGGGCTCCACGATAAACTCATCTTT.

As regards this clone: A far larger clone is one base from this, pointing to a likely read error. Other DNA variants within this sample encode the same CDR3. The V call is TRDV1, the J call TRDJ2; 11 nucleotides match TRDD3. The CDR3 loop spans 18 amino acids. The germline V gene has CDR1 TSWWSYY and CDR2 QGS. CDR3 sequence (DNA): TGTGCTCTTGGGGAACTTCCTACTGGGGGATATTTGACGGCACAACTCTTCTTT. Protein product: CALGELPTGGYLTAQLFF.